The 28 T cell receptor beta chains presented below share a single source sample, sequenced in a study of cytomegalovirus exposure and HLA in healthy donors. In the PCR, 60 Vbeta and 13 Jbeta primers were used. Only in-frame clones appear in the TCRdb table, and some are missing; sequencing was by immunoSEQ multiplex PCR. The sample has roughly 150,000 clones; 70% to 85% are singletons. Sequenced sample: PBMCs. Receptor source: a man aged 40-49 years in good health and CMV-seropositive.

This clone was observed once. This chain links TRBV7-2 with TRBJ2-5; tentatively, D is TRBD1 (5 bases). The CDR3 has 14 residues. Germline V gene sequence: CDR1 SGHTA, CDR2 FQGNSA. V lost 5 bases and J lost 5, with 15 bases in between. CDR3: CASSRTRRLETQYF. In nucleotides, the CDR3 is TGTGCCAGCAGCCGGACACGTCGATTGGAGACCCAGTACTTC.

The chain joins TRBV10-3 to TRBJ2-2, with no clear D. This CDR3 contains 14 residues. Germline V gene lookup returns CDR1 ENHRY and CDR2 SYGVKD. Trimming took off 7 bases at V and 0 bases at J, with 9 bases between the two ends. CDR3 sequence reads: CAITNTANTGELFF. DNA of the CDR3: TGTGCCATCACAAACACCGCGAACACCGGGGAGCTGTTTTTT.

J is TRBJ1-3 and V is TRBV19; no reliable D call. V was cut by 2 bases and J by 0 bases, with 8 bases left in between. The CDR3 spans 15 residues. Germline V gene sequence: CDR1 LNHDA, CDR2 SQIVND (reference sequence). CDR3 sequence: CASSISGNSGNTIYF. CDR3 DNA sequence: TGTGCCAGTAGTATATCGGGTAACTCTGGAAACACCATATATTTT.

This chain uses TRBV6-1 with TRBJ2-1; 9 bases fit TRBD2. The CDR3 consists of 15 residues. Germline CDR1 reads MNHNS; CDR2 reads SASEGT. With V trimmed by 4 bases and J by 2 bases, 3 bases remained unmatched. The CDR3 coding sequence is TGTGCCAGCAGTGTTATAGCGGGAGCCTACAATGAGCAGTTCTTC. Amino acid sequence: CASSVIAGAYNEQFF.

This chain uses TRBV6-1 with TRBJ2-7; D is undetermined. V was clipped by 10 bases and J by 6 bases, with 4 bases between them. The germline gives CDR1 MNHNS, CDR2 SASEGT. This CDR3 comprises 8 residues. DNA of the CDR3: TGTGCCAACGGCGAGCAGTACTTC. It encodes CANGEQYF.

The chain recombines TRBV19 with TRBJ2-1, with D possibly being TRBD2 (6 bases). This CDR3 region has 17 residues. Trimming stripped 5 bases from V and 5 bases from J, with 22 bases between. Germline V gene sequence: CDR1 LNHDA, CDR2 SQIVND (reference sequence). The chain's CDR3 is CASSSPPGVRLDNEQFF. The DNA for the CDR3 is TGTGCCAGTAGTTCTCCACCGGGGGTCAGGCTCGACAATGAGCAGTTCTTC.

This clone was seen just once. J is TRBJ1-5 and V is TRBV6-1; possible D gene TRBD1, 6 bases. Germline CDR1 is MNHNS and CDR2 is SASEGT. The CDR3 is 15 amino acids. Trimming shortened V by 0 bases and J by 3 bases, and 9 bases separated the two germline ends. The chain's CDR3 is CASSEAQGTNQPQHF. For the CDR3, the DNA is TGTGCCAGCAGTGAAGCACAGGGAACCAATCAGCCCCAGCATTTT.

The chain is built from TRBV5-1 and TRBJ1-6; perhaps TRBD1 as D (6 bases). The CDR3 is 17 residues long. Germline values: CDR1 SGHRS, CDR2 YFSETQ. The V and J ends lost 3 bases and 6 bases respectively, with 19 bases between them. In DNA form, the CDR3 reads TGCGCCAGCAGCTCCCCGGGGGGGCCGGCTGGTAATTCACCCCTCCACTTT. This codes for CASSSPGGPAGNSPLHF.

This clone was detected only a few times. The chain couples TRBV5-1 to TRBJ2-7, with 12 bases identical to TRBD2. The CDR3 is made up of 15 amino acids. The V gene end was trimmed by 2 bases and the J gene end by 6 bases; junction bases not matched to a gene: 6. Germline CDR1 SGHRS, CDR2 YFSETQ. The CDR3 DNA follows: TGCGCCAGCAGCTTAAGGACTAGCGGGGAAGGCGAGCAGTACTTC. Encoded protein: CASSLRTSGEGEQYF.

The J gene is TRBJ2-5, the V gene TRBV7-2; possibly TRBD2 for D (6 bases). Trimming cost V 5 bases and J 5 bases, with 18 bases left between them. Germline CDR1 is SGHTA and CDR2 is FQGNSA. CDR3 length: 15 amino acids. The CDR3 loop reads CASSKKTKAGETQYF. The DNA of the CDR3 is TGTGCCAGCAGCAAAAAGACTAAGGCGGGGGAGACCCAGTACTTC.

V and J are TRBV7-9 and TRBJ2-7; 8 bases are a match to TRBD1. Germline V gene data show CDR1 as SEHNR and CDR2 as FQNEAQ (reference sequence). The CDR3 is 18 residues long. The V gene end was trimmed by 5 bases and the J gene end by 2 bases; junction bases not matched to a gene: 17. The CDR3 region is CASSLRTGTPSTPYEQYF. Here the CDR3 DNA reads TGTGCCAGCAGCCTAAGGACAGGGACTCCCTCGACTCCCTACGAGCAGTACTTC.

This sequence joins TRBV5-1 and TRBJ2-3; 16 bases match TRBD2. The CDR3 consists of 16 residues. Germline V gene sequence: CDR1 SGHRS, CDR2 YFSETQ. The ends lost 4 bases at V and 3 bases at J; junction bases unmatched: 2. Written as DNA, the CDR3 is TGCGCCAGCAGCATGGGACTAGCGGGAGGGACAGATACGCAGTATTTT. It is translated as CASSMGLAGGTDTQYF.

The chain employs TRBV7-8 and TRBJ2-7, with 8 bases aligning to TRBD2. The CDR3 extends over 16 amino acids. Germline trimming cut 3 bases from V and 3 bases from J; bases unmatched to any gene: 10. CDR1 is SGHVS, CDR2 FQNEAQ, per germline. CDR3 in amino acids: CASSFRSGSDGYEQYF. The CDR3 coding sequence is TGTGCCAGCAGCTTTCGGAGCGGGAGTGATGGCTACGAGCAGTACTTC.

V usage is TRBV7-2 and J usage is TRBJ1-2, with 9 bases identical to TRBD1. Per germline, CDR1 SGHTA and CDR2 FQGNSA. The V segment lost 4 bases and the J segment 2 bases; nucleotides outside the gene matches: 8. The length of the CDR3 is 16 residues. DNA of the CDR3: TGTGCCAGCAGCTCTCGGGACAGGGAATTAAACTATGGCTACACCTTC. This gives the protein CASSSRDRELNYGYTF.

The chain uses TRBV6-6 and TRBJ1-5; the match to TRBD1 covers 7 bases. Per germline, CDR1 MNHNY and CDR2 SVGAGI (reference sequence). V dropped 6 bases and J dropped 6; count of bases not matched to a gene: 11. The CDR3 sequence is 15 residues long. CDR3 DNA: TGTGCCAGCAGGGGCCGGGACAGCGGGGGTCAGCCCCAGCATTTT. Translation gives CASRGRDSGGQPQHF.

V gene TRBV18 combines with J gene TRBJ1-6; D is perhaps TRBD1 (5 bases). The V end was cut by 3 bases, the J end by 8 bases, with 17 bases between. The CDR3 spans 16 residues. Per the germline V gene, CDR1 is KGHSH and CDR2 is LQKENI. The CDR3 here is CASSPSIGGFDSPLHF. CDR3 bases: TGTGCCAGCTCACCCAGTATCGGGGGATTCGATTCACCCCTCCACTTT. Full variable domain (rest looked up from reference TRBV18 and TRBJ1-6): NAGVMQNPRHLVRRRGQEARLRCSPMKGHSHVYWYRQLPEEGLKFMVYLQKENIIDESGMPKERFSAEFPKEGPSILRIQQVVRGDSAAYFCASSPSIGGFDSPLHFGNGTRLTVT.

The chain links TRBV2 to TRBJ2-7; 11 nucleotides agree with TRBD2. Germline V CDR1 and CDR2: SNHLY, FYNNEI. Trimming at V came to 4 bases and at J to 6 bases, leaving 8 bases not matched to a gene. This CDR3 spans 15 amino acids. In DNA form, the CDR3 reads TGTGCCAGCAGTGGTGGTATAGCGGGAGGGTCCGAGCAGTACTTC. Its protein is CASSGGIAGGSEQYF.

V and J are TRBV27 and TRBJ1-5; 8 nucleotides align to TRBD1. The CDR3 length is 13 residues. Germline CDR1 reads MNHEY; CDR2 reads SMNVEV (reference sequence). V gave up 6 bases and J gave up 8 bases; unmatched junction bases: 6. The CDR3 reads CASSPGGEEPQHF. CDR3 sequence (DNA): TGTGCCAGCAGCCCAGGGGGCGAAGAGCCCCAGCATTTT.

This rearrangement joins TRBV28 to TRBJ2-7, with a tentative D call TRBD2 (6 bases). This CDR3 region has 15 residues. The germline CDR1 and CDR2 sequences are MDHEN and SYDVKM. V was trimmed by 8 bases and J by 1 base, leaving 18 bases between them. CDR3: CASPGDHDGSYEQYF. In DNA, the CDR3 is TGTGCCAGCCCGGGGGACCATGACGGTTCCTACGAGCAGTACTTC.

The chain uses TRBV2 and TRBJ1-5, with D possibly matching TRBD1 (6 bases). Trimming pared 8 bases from V and 1 base from J, leaving 12 bases between. This CDR3 comprises 14 residues. Looked up from germline, CDR1 is SNHLY and CDR2 is FYNNEI. CDR3: CASLNRASNQPQHF. The CDR3 DNA reads TGTGCCAGCCTTAACAGGGCGAGCAATCAGCCCCAGCATTTT.

Comments on this clone: Sequence at one end of the junction differs from germline and may be a read error. V usage is TRBV7-9 and J usage is TRBJ1-2; 7 bases align to TRBD1. The CDR3 loop spans 12 amino acids. Germline-derived CDR1 and CDR2 are SEHNR and FQNEAQ (reference sequence). CDR3 amino acids: CSSSPQGRGYTF. For the CDR3, the DNA is TGTTCCAGCAGCCCACAGGGGAGAGGCTACACCTTC. Full variable domain (missing parts from reference TRBV7-9 and TRBJ1-2): DTGVSQNPRHKITKRGQNVTFRCDPISEHNRLYWYRQTLGQGPEFLTYFQNEAQLEKSRLLSDRFSAERPKGSFSTLEIQRTEQGDSAMYLCSSSPQGRGYTFGSGTRLTVV.

This clone was detected only a few times. The rearrangement links TRBV30 to TRBJ1-6; 8 bases fit TRBD1. There are 14 residues in the CDR3. V shed 2 bases, J shed 5 bases, and the junction held 2 bases outside the gene matches. CDR1 and CDR2 from the germline V gene are GTSNPN and SVGIG (reference sequence). DNA for the CDR3: TGTGCCTGGAGTCGGGGACAGGATAATTCACCCCTCCACTTT. Its protein is CAWSRGQDNSPLHF.

The chain combines TRBV20-1 with TRBJ2-7; D call uncertain. CDR1 and CDR2 from the germline V gene are DFQATT and SNEGSKA (reference sequence). This CDR3 is built from 11 residues. V lost 6 bases, J lost 3 bases, and 9 bases lay in between. The CDR3 protein is CSAEPGYEQYF. In nucleotides, the CDR3 is TGCAGTGCCGAACCGGGCTACGAGCAGTACTTC.

The CDR3 nucleotides are TGTGCCAGCAGCGTAGTTCTCTCCGCGGGAGCCTACAATGAGCAGTTCTTC. Translated, it gives CASSVVLSAGAYNEQFF. This chain uses TRBV9 with TRBJ2-1; 7 bases align to TRBD2. The germline V gene has CDR1 SGDLS and CDR2 YYNGEE. Trimming removed 0 bases from V and 2 bases from J; junction bases left unmatched: 8. This CDR3 contains 17 residues.

This clone was counted ten times or more. The chain links TRBV30 to TRBJ1-2, with 7 bases fitting TRBD1. Germline V gene sequence: CDR1 GTSNPN, CDR2 SVGIG (reference sequence). J lost 4 bases, V lost 5 bases, and 4 bases had no gene match. The CDR3 has 12 amino acids. Here the CDR3 reads CAWGQASYGYTF. CDR3 DNA: TGTGCCTGGGGACAGGCTAGCTATGGCTACACCTTC.

This clone was counted only a few times. This chain joins TRBV27 and TRBJ2-1, with 10 bases aligning to TRBD1. The J segment lost 4 bases and the V segment lost 5 bases, leaving 14 bases of the junction unmatched. Germline V gene lookup returns CDR1 MNHEY and CDR2 SMNVEV (reference sequence). The CDR3 spans 18 residues. CDR3 nucleotides: TGTGCCAGCAGTCTAATCCCAGCGGGACAGGGGTTGTACAATGAGCAGTTCTTC. Translation: CASSLIPAGQGLYNEQFF.

This chain connects TRBV19 to TRBJ1-2; D call uncertain. The germline gives CDR1 LNHDA, CDR2 SQIVND (reference sequence). This CDR3 region has 14 residues. Trimming removed 3 bases at V and 2 bases at J, with 10 bases between. The CDR3 reads CASSMSRQNYGYTF. The CDR3 DNA reads TGTGCCAGTAGTATGAGCAGGCAAAACTATGGCTACACCTTC. The full variable domain, completed using reference TRBV19 and TRBJ1-2, is DGGITQSPKYLFRKEGQNVTLSCEQNLNHDAMYWYRQDPGQGLRLIYYSQIVNDFQKGDIAEGYSVSREKKESFPLTVTSAQKNPTAFYLCASSMSRQNYGYTFGSGTRLTVV.

This chain connects TRBV2 to TRBJ2-1; D not certain. CDR1 and CDR2 (germline): SNHLY, FYNNEI. The CDR3 has 13 residues. Deletions cut 10 bases from V and 0 bases from J, with 10 bases between. CDR3 nucleotide sequence: TGTGCCACCCAAGCGTTCTCCTACAATGAGCAGTTCTTC. Its translation: CATQAFSYNEQFF. The complete variable domain, with remaining parts taken from reference TRBV2 and TRBJ2-1, reads EPEVTQTPSHQVTQMGQEVILRCVPISNHLYFYWYRQILGQKVEFLVSFYNNEISEKSEIFDDQFSVERPDGSNFTLKIRSTKLEDSAMYFCATQAFSYNEQFFGPGTRLTVL.